The table lists the clone carrying this TCR beta chain with many counts. The antigen is unknown. These data come from a study of T-cell reconstitution after alpha-beta-depleted transplantation in children. Study results and caveats: After one year, T-cell counts and TCRbeta diversity mostly came from new T cells.

V lost 2 bases and J 5 bases, leaving 14 bases between the germline ends. Germline V gene lookup returns CDR1 SGHRS and CDR2 YFSETQ. This CDR3 has 15 amino acids. Unique molecular identifiers were built into the TCRbeta library. MiXCR, applied by TCRdb to the PCR reads, yields one record per CDR3 protein. This table has hundreds of thousands of distinct CDR3 sequences, roughly 15% appearing once. The sample in question was PBMCs, mostly from graft donor cells, obtained 360 days after TCRalphabeta/CD19-depleted stem cell transplant. The V call is TRBV5-1, the J call TRBJ1-5; D is unclear. This sequence originates from a boy younger than two who had a stem cell transplant for Wiskott-Aldrich syndrome, so the T cells may come from the graft donor. CDR3 protein: CASSFGGGEDQPQHF. In nucleotides, the CDR3 is TGCGCCAGCAGCTTCGGAGGCGGGGAGGATCAGCCCCAGCATTTT.